This T cell receptor (beta chain) was sequenced during a study of STAT5B mutations in CD4+ large granular lymphocyte leukemia. General observations from the study: TRBV06-family usage was enriched in top patient clones (8/27) versus controls (2/35).

With 6 bases removed from V and 6 bases from J, the gap between germline ends came to 13 bases. The CDR3 has 14 residues. Germline loops: CDR1 SGDLS, CDR2 YYNGEE. Some clones are missing from TCRdb's copy, which holds only in-frame ones; the method was immunoSEQ multiplex PCR. This table has some 35,000 clones, approximately 88% appearing once. In the case of this clone: Its antigen is undetermined.

The receptor was isolated from a human donor in good health. The rearrangement joins TRBV9 to TRBJ1-6; D is uncertain. The sequencing input was CD4+ T cells from blood buffy coats. The CDR3 loop is CASTGRTFNSPLHF. CDR3 nucleotide sequence: TGTGCCAGCACCGGGAGGACCTTTAATTCACCCCTCCACTTT.